The 30 T cell receptor beta chains listed next were all sequenced from one sample in a study of CD8 T cells in ankylosing spondylitis. What these receptors recognize is not known. General observations from the study: A motif in TCR beta, a set of eight or nine highly homologous variants, appeared characteristic of ankylosing spondylitis blood.

TCRdb reprocessed the 5' RACE reads via MiXCR and lists one record per CDR3 protein. The sample comprises more than 300,000 distinct CDR3 sequences, around 7.6% of which are singletons, and less than 15% rests with the top ten. Sequenced sample: blood, either unsorted or a sorted T cell fraction (not recorded which). The receptors were gathered from a male donor with ankylosing spondylitis.

CDR3 sequence (DNA): TGTGCCAGCAGCGTAGAACCCGGCACTGCTGCGGGGCAGTACTTC. It is translated as CASSVEPGTAAGQYF. This chain links TRBV9 with TRBJ2-7; D is perhaps TRBD2 (5 bases). Germline V gives CDR1 SGDLS, CDR2 YYNGEE. Trimming took off 0 bases at V and 9 bases at J, with 19 bases between the two ends. CDR3 length equals 15 residues.

The gene calls are TRBV24-1 and TRBJ2-5; TRBD2 matches 11 bases. J was trimmed by 1 base and V by 4 bases; bases with no gene match: 10. The CDR3 has 18 amino acids. Per the germline V gene, CDR1 is KGHDR and CDR2 is SFDVKD. The DNA of the CDR3 is TGTGCCACCAGTGACCCCCGGACTAGCGGGTACCCCCAAGAGACCCAGTACTTC. Translated, it gives CATSDPRTSGYPQETQYF.

The J gene is TRBJ2-7, the V gene TRBV7-9; D could derive from TRBD1 or TRBD2 (5 bases each). CDR1 is SEHNR and CDR2 is FQNEAQ in the germline V gene (reference sequence). The CDR3 contains 15 residues. V dropped 5 bases and J dropped 2 bases, with 16 bases sitting between them. CDR3 amino acids: CASSGPGRTPYEQYF. In DNA, the CDR3 is TGTGCCAGCAGCGGACCAGGGAGAACCCCCTACGAGCAGTACTTC.

This clonotype has ten or more counts. The V gene is TRBV27, the J gene TRBJ1-5; the D gene is possibly TRBD1 (6 bases). V lost 5 bases, J lost 5 bases, and 10 bases lay in between. CDR3 length: 13 amino acids. CDR1 is MNHEY, CDR2 SMNVEV, per germline (reference sequence). Here the CDR3 reads CASSRTVDQPQHF. CDR3 DNA sequence: TGTGCCAGCAGTAGGACAGTTGATCAGCCCCAGCATTTT.

This rearrangement joins TRBV3-1 to TRBJ2-7, with TRBD1 matching 9 bases. CDR1 and CDR2 (germline): LGHDT, YNNKEL (reference sequence). The V segment lost 4 bases and the J segment 4 bases; nucleotides outside the gene matches: 8. The CDR3 runs to 15 residues. The DNA of the CDR3 is TGTGCCAGCAGCCGGCCGGGACAGGGATTGTACGAGCAGTACTTC. The encoded protein is CASSRPGQGLYEQYF.

The chain recombines TRBV7-8 with TRBJ2-1; D gene uncertain. Germline CDR1 is SGHVS and CDR2 is FQNEAQ. The V and J ends lost 2 bases and 9 bases respectively, with 5 bases between them. The CDR3 sequence is 11 residues long. The CDR3 nucleotides are TGTGCCAGCAGCTTAAAGGCTGAGCAGTTCTTC. Translation gives CASSLKAEQFF.

At least ten counts were recorded for this clonotype. V and J are TRBV4-1 and TRBJ1-5; 10 nucleotides match TRBD1. The CDR3 is made up of 15 amino acids. V lost 4 bases to trimming and J lost 7 bases; unmatched junction nucleotides: 7. The germline V gene has CDR1 MGHRA and CDR2 YSYEKL. The CDR3 loop reads CASSPWTGGPQPQHF. The CDR3 coding sequence is TGCGCCAGCAGCCCATGGACAGGGGGGCCACAGCCCCAGCATTTT.

This chain joins TRBV19 and TRBJ2-1; 11 bases align to TRBD2. The V gene's germline CDR1 is LNHDA and CDR2 SQIVND (reference sequence). This CDR3 contains 15 residues. V lost 10 bases, J lost 8 bases, and 13 bases stayed unmatched. The CDR3 region has the DNA TGTGCCACCTCGGACTTCCGACTAGCGGGATATGAGCAGTTCTTC. Its translation: CATSDFRLAGYEQFF.

The chain has TRBV25-1 and TRBJ2-5; 10 bases line up with TRBD2. Germline loops: CDR1 MGHDK, CDR2 SYGVNS. CDR3 size: 15 residues. Trimming at V came to 5 bases and at J to 2 bases, leaving 5 bases not matched to a gene. The CDR3, as DNA: TGTGCCAGCAGTAGGGGTAGCGGGAGGCAAGAGACCCAGTACTTC. Protein sequence: CASSRGSGRQETQYF. Supplemented by reference TRBV25-1 and TRBJ2-5, the full variable domain reads EADIYQTPRYLVIGTGKKITLECSQTMGHDKMYWYQQDPGMELHLIHYSYGVNSTEKGDLSSESTVSRIRTEHFPLTLESARPSHTSQYLCASSRGSGRQETQYFGPGTRLLVL.

Remarks on this clonotype: One end of the junction is discordant with germline, which a read error may explain. The chain combines TRBV12-5 with TRBJ2-5, with no clear D. Germline V gene sequence: CDR1 LGHNT, CDR2 FRNRAP. The CDR3 loop spans 12 amino acids. The CDR3 DNA follows: TGTGCTAGTCGTTTGGTACCGGGGACCCAGTACTTC. It translates to CASRLVPGTQYF. Based on the CDR3 plus reference TRBV12-5 and TRBJ2-5, the full variable domain is DARVTQTPRHKVTEMGQEVTMRCQPILGHNTVFWYRQTMMQGLELLAYFRNRAPLDDSGMPKDRFSAEMPDATLATLKIQPSEPRDSAVYFCASRLVPGTQYFGPGTRLLVL.

This clonotype showed up just a few times. The chain joins TRBV25-1 to TRBJ2-1; 10 nucleotides agree with TRBD2. The J segment lost 2 bases and the V segment lost 2 bases, leaving 3 bases of the junction unmatched. Germline lookup yields CDR1 MGHDK and CDR2 SYGVNS. This CDR3 is built from 16 residues. The CDR3 DNA reads as TGTGCCAGCAGTGAAATAGCGGGAGGACCCTACAATGAGCAGTTCTTC. Protein: CASSEIAGGPYNEQFF.

This clonotype has just a few counts. The genes are TRBV5-1 and TRBJ1-3; D ambiguous. The V and J ends lost 2 bases and 7 bases respectively, with 10 bases between them. The germline gives CDR1 SGHRS, CDR2 YFSETQ. The CDR3 has 13 residues. The CDR3 loop reads CASSLLPWNTIYF. The CDR3 bases are TGCGCCAGCAGCTTATTGCCATGGAACACCATATATTTT. Full variable domain (missing parts from reference TRBV5-1 and TRBJ1-3): KAGVTQTPRYLIKTRGQQVTLSCSPISGHRSVSWYQQTPGQGLQFLFEYFSETQRNKGNFPGRFSGRQFSNSRSEMNVSTLELGDSALYLCASSLLPWNTIYFGEGSWLTVV.

This clonotype appeared a few times. V usage is TRBV10-3 and J usage is TRBJ2-3; 10 bases are a match to TRBD2. This CDR3 comprises 16 residues. J lost 4 bases, V lost 3 bases, and 7 bases had no gene match. The V gene's germline CDR1 is ENHRY and CDR2 SYGVKD. The CDR3 reads CAISDASGSVPDTQYF. The CDR3 DNA is TGTGCCATCAGTGATGCTAGCGGGAGTGTACCAGATACGCAGTATTTT.

About this clonotype: A read error may explain this, as a much larger clone is one base away. For the CDR3, the DNA is TGTGTCAGCAGCGGAAGTTACCTCCTTGCTAATGAGCAGTTCTTC. Translating gives CVSSGSYLLANEQFF. The J gene is TRBJ2-1, the V gene TRBV9, with D perhaps TRBD2 (5 bases). The CDR3 covers 15 residues. Germline lookup yields CDR1 SGDLS and CDR2 YYNGEE.

DNA for the CDR3: TGTGCTCGGGCTAGCGGTGAGACCCAGTACTTC. Amino acid sequence: CARASGETQYF. The gene calls are TRBV7-9 and TRBJ2-5; TRBD2 matches 7 bases. The germline V gene encodes CDR1 SEHNR and CDR2 FQNEAQ (reference sequence). This CDR3 region has 11 residues.

Only a few counts were recorded for this clonotype. The chain joins TRBV3-1 to TRBJ1-5; 8 bases fit TRBD1. The ends lost 5 bases at V and 0 bases at J; junction bases unmatched: 3. Germline values: CDR1 LGHDT, CDR2 YNNKEL (reference sequence). This CDR3 spans 15 amino acids. The CDR3 bases are TGTGCCAGCAGCGAGACAGGGGTTAGCAATCAGCCCCAGCATTTT. Translated: CASSETGVSNQPQHF.

This rearrangement joins TRBV5-1 to TRBJ2-1, with 11 bases identical to TRBD2. This CDR3 comprises 15 residues. Unmatched junction bases numbered 9, after V lost 5 bases and J lost 8 bases. CDR1 and CDR2 (germline): SGHRS, YFSETQ. The CDR3 sequence: CASRAGASGRYEQFF. The CDR3 DNA is TGCGCCAGCAGGGCGGGCGCTAGCGGGAGGTATGAGCAGTTCTTC.

The chain has TRBV9 and TRBJ2-4, with 12 bases fitting TRBD1. V shed 3 bases and J 0 bases; nucleotides not matched to a gene: 10. The CDR3 is 19 residues long. Germline V CDR1 and CDR2: SGDLS, YYNGEE. The CDR3 is CASSGTGTGGDVAKNIQYF. CDR3 in DNA: TGTGCCAGCAGCGGAACCGGGACAGGGGGCGATGTAGCCAAAAACATTCAGTACTTC.

This clonotype was counted between two and nine times. The chain is built from TRBV10-3 and TRBJ2-2, with D unresolved. With 2 bases removed from V and 2 bases from J, the gap between germline ends came to 9 bases. Germline V CDR1 and CDR2: ENHRY, SYGVKD. There are 15 residues in the CDR3. The DNA for the CDR3 is TGTGCCATCAGTGAGACAGCTGGAAACACCGGGGAGCTGTTTTTT. Residues: CAISETAGNTGELFF.

This rearrangement joins TRBV4-1 to TRBJ2-3; D is ambiguous. The CDR3 length is 16 residues. Germline lookup yields CDR1 MGHRA and CDR2 YSYEKL. Trimming pared 0 bases from V and 0 bases from J, leaving 10 bases between. This chain's CDR3 is CASSQDLGASTDTQYF. The CDR3 region has the DNA TGCGCCAGCAGCCAAGATCTAGGAGCGAGCACAGATACGCAGTATTTT.

The chain couples TRBV25-1 to TRBJ1-2; 9 bases match TRBD1. Germline V gene sequence: CDR1 MGHDK, CDR2 SYGVNS. Losses at the gene ends were 4 bases for V and 7 bases for J; bases not matched to a gene: 7. The CDR3 extends over 14 amino acids. Written as DNA, the CDR3 is TGTGCCAGCAGTGCCCGGGACAGGGCGGGTGGCTACACCTTC. Protein: CASSARDRAGGYTF.

Many counts were recorded for this clonotype. This chain joins TRBV7-2 and TRBJ2-3; 8 nucleotides match TRBD2. Trimming cost V 5 bases and J 3 bases; bases outside gene matches: 7. CDR3 length: 15 amino acids. CDR1 and CDR2 from the germline V gene are SGHTA and FQGNSA. CDR3 protein: CASSIDAGGTDTQYF. The CDR3 DNA reads as TGTGCCAGCAGCATAGATGCGGGAGGTACAGATACGCAGTATTTT.

This clonotype showed up just a few times. The chain joins TRBV30 to TRBJ1-4; TRBD1 agrees at 9 bases. The CDR3 consists of 12 residues. The germline V gene encodes CDR1 GTSNPN and CDR2 SVGIG (reference sequence). Trimming took 5 bases from V and 5 from J; bases not matched to a gene: 0. The CDR3 is CAWDRGNEKLFF. In nucleotides, the CDR3 is TGTGCCTGGGACAGGGGGAATGAAAAACTGTTTTTT.

This clonotype came up a few times. CDR3 sequence reads: CSAQGKPYEQYF. In DNA, the CDR3 is TGCAGCGCCCAGGGGAAGCCGTACGAGCAGTACTTC. J is TRBJ2-7 and V is TRBV29-1; D possibly corresponds to TRBD1 (6 bases). Trimming took off 7 bases at V and 4 bases at J, with 14 bases between the two ends. CDR3 length equals 12 residues. Looked up from germline, CDR1 is SQVTM and CDR2 is ANQGSEA.

The V gene is TRBV2, the J gene TRBJ2-1, with TRBD1 identical over 9 bases. CDR1 is SNHLY, CDR2 FYNNEI, per germline. The CDR3 totals 14 residues. The ends lost 7 bases at V and 2 bases at J; junction bases unmatched: 3. The CDR3 loop reads CASIWTGAYNEQFF. The CDR3 DNA sequence: TGTGCCAGCATTTGGACAGGGGCCTACAATGAGCAGTTCTTC. The full variable domain, its missing parts supplied by reference TRBV2 and TRBJ2-1, is EPEVTQTPSHQVTQMGQEVILRCVPISNHLYFYWYRQILGQKVEFLVSFYNNEISEKSEIFDDQFSVERPDGSNFTLKIRSTKLEDSAMYFCASIWTGAYNEQFFGPGTRLTVL.

This clonotype was picked up many times. The rearrangement uses TRBV29-1 and TRBJ2-5; the D gene could be TRBD1 or TRBD2 (6 bases each). Germline V gene lookup returns CDR1 SQVTM and CDR2 ANQGSEA. This CDR3 is built from 14 residues. In DNA form, the CDR3 reads TGCAGTGTCCGGGGGCGAGAGTACCAAGAGACCCAGTACTTC. It yields the protein CSVRGREYQETQYF. The full variable domain, rest sourced from reference TRBV29-1 and TRBJ2-5, is SAVISQKPSRDICQRGTSLTIQCQVDSQVTMMFWYRQQPGQSLTLIATANQGSEATYESGFVIDKFPISRPNLTFSTLTVSNMSPEDSSIYLCSVRGREYQETQYFGPGTRLLVL.

The V gene is TRBV15, the J gene TRBJ2-5; D may match TRBD1 or TRBD2 (5 bases each). CDR3 length equals 14 residues. Germline lookup yields CDR1 LNHNV and CDR2 YYDKDF (reference sequence). The germline V and J ends were trimmed by 0 bases and 7 bases, with 12 bases remaining between them. CDR3 bases: TGTGCCACCAGCAGAGATCCCGGGACGGGGACCCAGTACTTC. Its protein product is CATSRDPGTGTQYF.

The chain couples TRBV7-2 to TRBJ2-7, with 7 bases lining up with TRBD2. Germline assignment: CDR1 SGHTA and CDR2 FQGNSA. With V trimmed by 3 bases and J by 4 bases, 6 bases remained unmatched. The CDR3 sequence is 14 residues long. CDR3 protein: CASSLGGGPYEQYF. The CDR3 DNA is TGTGCCAGCAGCTTGGGGGGAGGGCCTTACGAGCAGTACTTC.

This clonotype was observed a few times. The chain uses TRBV12-3 or TRBV12-4 and TRBJ1-1; D is ambiguous. The CDR3 is 13 residues long. Between the trimmed V and J ends, which lost 7 bases and 5 bases, there was a span of 14 bases. CDR3 bases: TGTGCCAGCACCCCGTTACCGGGGACTGAAGCTTTCTTT. This gives the protein CASTPLPGTEAFF.

The V call is TRBV23-1, the J call TRBJ2-1; TRBD2 might be the D (5 bases). TRBV23-1 counts as an open reading frame of uncertain function. V lost 0 bases to trimming and J lost 0 bases, with 21 bases between them. The CDR3 is 20 residues long. CDR3 coding DNA: TGCGCCAGCAGTCAATCTGAACCGAGGCAGGCGGGCAGCTCCTACAATGAGCAGTTCTTC. Translation gives CASSQSEPRQAGSSYNEQFF.